This T cell receptor beta chain was documented in a study of T cells after yellow fever vaccination (dated by TCRdb to the late 2010s). Turning to the overall study: Libraries from fractions with low cell numbers were prepared with the SMART-Seq v4 Ultra Low Input RNA kit. Blood samples were taken at several timepoints before and after primary and secondary immunization, and bulk PBMC replicates and cell subsets were isolated. To follow T-cell clones before and after primary and booster YFV17D yellow fever vaccination, bulk TCR alpha and beta repertoires were sequenced over time. Two healthy male donors, one aged 18 to 30 and one aged 30 to 40 years, made up the cohort.

V is cut by 4 bases and J by 8 bases, and the space between the germline ends is 13 bases. Via the germline V gene, CDR1 is SGHRS and CDR2 YFSETQ. From cysteine to phenylalanine, the CDR3 is 13 amino acids long. This entry keeps only the CDR3 DNA: 39 bases, framed from base 1. The table lists this clonotype with a few counts. Its antigen is still unknown. No quality values exist for individual bases; no much larger clone is one base distant. The treatment or condition tag for this specimen amounts to: live attenuated yellow fever vaccine strain. A standard Ficoll-Paque protocol was used to isolate PBMCs from peripheral blood. CD4 and CD8 T-cell fractions were isolated with Dynabeads CD4 and CD8 positive selection kits. TriZol was used to extract RNA from bulk PBMCs, from CD4 and CD8 fractions, and from dextramer-positive and dextramer-negative fractions. The paper as a whole reports these results and caveats: The secondary T-cell response was found to be weaker but faster than the primary response, with a peak reached on day 5 rather than on day 15. After the booster, most clones that had expanded after primary vaccination were detected again (around 97% of CD4 and 88% of CD8), suggesting broad maintenance of memory. Computational filtering was needed because FACS-sorted repertoires could contain abundant contaminating clonotypes from the bulk population. A small share of clonotypes was detected in both CD4 and CD8 compartments, with the overlap likely arising from convergent recombination. Because the study included only a couple of donors, the extent to which the findings can be generalized is limited.

TCR cDNA was made using 5'RACE template switching, a step that added a universal primer site and unique molecular identifiers. Priming of cDNA synthesis was performed from both the TCR alpha and TCR beta constant segments. Library amplification used two PCR steps, and the second PCR step added sample barcodes and sequencing adapters. Sequencing of libraries was performed on Illumina HiSeq 2500 (2x100 bp) or NovaSeq (2x150 bp). Per the original workflow: MIGEC was used to demultiplex reads and collapse the reads into UMI consensus sequences, and MiXCR was used for V(D)J alignment. Using edgeR on replicate PBMC samples, clonotypes were called vaccine-responding if FDR was below 0.01 and the log2 fold change was above 5 up to day 15. Each bulk clonotype received a CD4 or CD8 identity based on whether the sequenced CD4 or CD8 repertoire contained that clonotype at higher abundance. TCRdb ran its own pipeline on the public reads, namely fastp trimming at Q25 and MiXCR clone calling, and kept in-frame beta chains. Rows merge per CDR3 protein into single entries with the most common DNA and genes. These V and J calls are TCRdb output, not the study's own analysis. The sample table records 150,000 to 200,000 distinct CDR3 sequences; about 6% of these occur just once. The ten top clones hold 2.9% of the sample.

Sample: CD4+ T cells sorted from PBMCs, taken on the day of the first yellow fever vaccination. This chain joins TRBV5-1 to TRBJ2-1; the D gene cannot be resolved reliably. This sequence originates from a man aged 18 to 30 who received the YFV17D yellow fever vaccine. In nucleotide form, the sequence is TGCGCCAGCAGCCAAGGGATGGGGTATGAGCAGTTCTTC. This yields the protein CASSQGMGYEQFF.